One and the same sample provided the 10 T cell receptor beta chains below, sequenced in a study of blood T cells in healthy people across ages. A second roughly 6 to 12 cycle PCR used barcoded and J-beta primers. One entry per CDR3 protein, called by TCRdb with MiXCR from the 5' RACE reads. The data contain under 2 million distinct CDR3 sequences, 30% to 40% of them singletons. Sequenced material: blood. Receptors originate from a woman between 25 and 40 years old in good health.

The genes are TRBV4-2 and TRBJ2-1; D not certain. CDR3 length: 17 residues. CDR1 is LGHNA and CDR2 is YNFKEQ in the germline V gene. V shed 0 bases and J shed 0 bases, with 12 bases lying between them. The CDR3, as DNA: TGTGCCAGCAGCCAAGATTTTCGGGCGAACTCCTACAATGAGCAGTTCTTC. The encoded protein is CASSQDFRANSYNEQFF.

This clonotype was counted at least ten times. The rearrangement uses TRBV10-3 and TRBJ2-3; 9 bases map to TRBD2. In germline, CDR1 is ENHRY, CDR2 SYGVKD. Germline trimming cut 4 bases from V and 1 base from J; bases unmatched to any gene: 3. There are 15 residues in the CDR3. The CDR3 bases are TGTGCCATCAGTGGTAGCGGGGGAGGCACAGATACGCAGTATTTT. Protein product: CAISGSGGGTDTQYF.

This clonotype was detected a few times. This sequence joins TRBV20-1 and TRBJ2-7, with 14 bases identical to TRBD2. The CDR3 consists of 15 residues. J was trimmed by 0 bases and V by 6 bases; bases with no gene match: 4. Looked up from germline, CDR1 is DFQATT and CDR2 is SNEGSKA (reference sequence). CDR3 residues: CSAGLAGGHSYEQYF. The CDR3 bases are TGCAGTGCCGGACTAGCGGGAGGCCACTCCTACGAGCAGTACTTC.

This clonotype was found many times. The CDR3 reads CASSLELAPYNEQFF. CDR3 nucleotides: TGTGCCAGCAGCTTAGAACTAGCGCCATACAATGAGCAGTTCTTC. The chain is built from TRBV11-2 and TRBJ2-1, with 7 positions matching TRBD2. Germline loops: CDR1 SGHAT, CDR2 FQNNGV. The CDR3 extends over 15 amino acids. Trimming removed 0 bases from V and 4 bases from J; junction bases left unmatched: 3.

This clonotype was counted a few times. The chain recombines TRBV14 with TRBJ2-7; 7 bases line up with TRBD1. CDR1 and CDR2 from the germline V gene are SGHDN and FVKESK. V was pared by 3 bases and J by 4 bases, with 6 bases of the junction left unmatched. This CDR3 spans 14 amino acids. CDR3 in amino acids: CASSHRGRGYEQYF. For the CDR3, the DNA is TGTGCCAGCAGCCACCGTGGCAGGGGGTACGAGCAGTACTTC.

The gene calls are TRBV20-1 and TRBJ2-5; tentatively, D is TRBD2 (5 bases). V lost 3 bases and J lost 4, with 9 bases in between. This CDR3 is built from 12 residues. Germline loops: CDR1 DFQATT, CDR2 SNEGSKA (reference sequence). CDR3: CSASASGETQYF. In nucleotides, the CDR3 is TGCAGTGCTAGCGCCAGCGGAGAGACCCAGTACTTC.

The CDR3 spells CATSSVRQGAYYEQYF. CDR3 coding DNA: TGTGCCACCAGCAGCGTTCGGCAGGGGGCTTACTACGAGCAGTACTTC. The J gene is TRBJ2-7, the V gene TRBV15; 8 positions agree with TRBD1. This CDR3 contains 16 residues. J was trimmed by 3 bases and V by 3 bases; bases with no gene match: 10. Per germline, CDR1 LNHNV and CDR2 YYDKDF (reference sequence).

The chain joins TRBV20-1 to TRBJ1-1, with D hard to call. Trimming cost V 0 bases and J 4 bases, with 12 bases left between them. Germline loops: CDR1 DFQATT, CDR2 SNEGSKA (reference sequence). The CDR3 consists of 14 residues. This chain's CDR3 is CSARDRRAGTEAFF. DNA of the CDR3: TGCAGTGCTAGAGATCGTAGGGCAGGCACTGAAGCTTTCTTT.

The V and J genes are TRBV4-1 and TRBJ1-6, with D perhaps matching TRBD1 (5 bases). The V end was cut by 1 base, the J end by 10 bases, with 20 bases between. CDR1 and CDR2 from the germline V gene are MGHRA and YSYEKL. The CDR3 loop spans 17 amino acids. CDR3 bases: TGCGCCAGCAGCCAAGCCCCCCGGGGAGGGGCCAGGTCACCCCTCCACTTT. It translates to CASSQAPRGGARSPLHF.

V is TRBV9 and J is TRBJ2-1; tentatively, D is TRBD1 (6 bases). The CDR3 runs to 14 residues. Trimming left V 2 bases short and J 8 bases short, with 14 bases between. Per the germline V gene, CDR1 is SGDLS and CDR2 is YYNGEE. In DNA, the CDR3 is TGTGCCAGCAGCGTTTCAGGGGATAACGATGAGCAGTTCTTC. Translating it yields CASSVSGDNDEQFF.